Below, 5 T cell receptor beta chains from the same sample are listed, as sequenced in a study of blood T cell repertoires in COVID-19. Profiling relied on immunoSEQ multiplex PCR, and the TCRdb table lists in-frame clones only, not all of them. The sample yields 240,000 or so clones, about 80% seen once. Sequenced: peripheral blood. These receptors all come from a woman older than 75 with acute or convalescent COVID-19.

In DNA form, the CDR3 reads TGTGCCAGCAGCTTGAGACAGGGCAGAACCGGGGAGCTGTTTTTT. Its translation is CASSLRQGRTGELFF. The rearrangement links TRBV5-4 to TRBJ2-2, with 7 bases matching TRBD1. J was trimmed by 5 bases and V by 1 base; bases with no gene match: 5. Germline CDR1 SGHNT, CDR2 YYREEE (reference sequence). The CDR3 length is 15 residues.

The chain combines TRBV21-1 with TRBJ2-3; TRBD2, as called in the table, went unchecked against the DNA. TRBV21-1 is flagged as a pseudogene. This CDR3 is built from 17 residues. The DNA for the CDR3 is TGTGCCAGCAGCAAAGCTCCCCCCCCCGATCGGACAGATACGCAGTATTTT. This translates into CASSKAPPPDRTDTQYF.

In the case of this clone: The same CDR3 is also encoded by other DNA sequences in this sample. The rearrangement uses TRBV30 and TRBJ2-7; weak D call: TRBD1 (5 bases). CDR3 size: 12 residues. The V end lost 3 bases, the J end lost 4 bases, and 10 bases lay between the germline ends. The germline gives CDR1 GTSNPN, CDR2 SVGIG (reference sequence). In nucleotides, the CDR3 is TGTGCCTGGAGCCCTCAGGGTTACGAGCAGTACTTC. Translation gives CAWSPQGYEQYF.

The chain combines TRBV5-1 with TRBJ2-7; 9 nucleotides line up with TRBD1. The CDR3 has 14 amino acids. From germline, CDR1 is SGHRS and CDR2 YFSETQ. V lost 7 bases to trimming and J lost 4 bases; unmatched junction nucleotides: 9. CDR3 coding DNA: TGCGCCAGCCAAACCGGGACAGGGCAATACGAGCAGTACTTC. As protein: CASQTGTGQYEQYF.

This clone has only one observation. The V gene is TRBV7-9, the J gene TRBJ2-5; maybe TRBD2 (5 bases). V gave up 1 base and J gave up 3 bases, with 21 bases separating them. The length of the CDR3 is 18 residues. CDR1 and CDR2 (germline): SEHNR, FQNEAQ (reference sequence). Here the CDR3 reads CASSLGGLPPRREETQYF. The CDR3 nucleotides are TGTGCCAGCAGCTTAGGTGGTCTACCCCCCAGGCGGGAAGAGACCCAGTACTTC.